The 29 T cell receptor beta chains reported below all come from one sample, sequenced in a study of blood T cell repertoires in COVID-19. The table came from immunoSEQ multiplex PCR; TCRdb's copy has only in-frame clones and leaves some out. The table shows approximately 180,000 clones, with about 90% occurring only once. Sequencing used peripheral blood. The receptors stem from a man aged 40-49 years with active or convalescent COVID-19.

The V gene is TRBV18, the J gene TRBJ1-1, with D hard to call. The germline gives CDR1 KGHSH, CDR2 LQKENI. This CDR3 spans 13 amino acids. The V and J ends lost 4 bases and 5 bases respectively, with 11 bases between them. CDR3 bases: TGTGCCAGCTCACTCCCCGGAGGGACTGAAGCTTTCTTT. Amino acid sequence: CASSLPGGTEAFF.

The chain combines TRBV4-3 with TRBJ2-1; 8 nucleotides agree with TRBD2. CDR3 length: 17 amino acids. Per germline, CDR1 LGHNA and CDR2 YSLEER. The junction had 9 bases not matched to a gene; V was cut back by 2 bases and J by 3 bases. The CDR3 DNA sequence: TGCGCCAGCAGCCAATCTCCGGGACTAGGGAACTACAATGAGCAGTTCTTC. Amino acid sequence: CASSQSPGLGNYNEQFF.

The chain combines TRBV4-2 with TRBJ1-2; no clear D gene. V lost 0 bases and J 5 bases, leaving 13 bases between the germline ends. Per the germline V gene, CDR1 is LGHNA and CDR2 is YNFKEQ. The CDR3 has 15 residues. CDR3 in amino acids: CASSQDAREPYGYTF. The CDR3 DNA reads TGTGCCAGCAGCCAAGATGCCCGGGAGCCTTATGGCTACACCTTC.

V gene TRBV7-2 combines with J gene TRBJ2-3, with D perhaps matching TRBD2 (6 bases). The germline V gene encodes CDR1 SGHTA and CDR2 FQGNSA. V was pared by 1 base and J by 4 bases, with 12 bases between. The CDR3 spans 15 residues. CDR3 residues: CASSLGGWGADTQYF. The CDR3 DNA follows: TGTGCCAGCAGCTTAGGTGGCTGGGGGGCAGATACGCAGTATTTT.

The chain combines TRBV11-2 with TRBJ2-1; 13 bases are a match to TRBD2. V lost 1 base to trimming and J lost 4 bases; unmatched junction nucleotides: 4. Germline V gene sequence: CDR1 SGHAT, CDR2 FQNNGV. There are 17 residues in the CDR3. Here the CDR3 reads CASSLGTSGGGYNEQFF. CDR3 DNA sequence: TGTGCCAGCAGCTTAGGTACTAGCGGGGGGGGTTACAATGAGCAGTTCTTC. The full variable domain, with the rest looked up from reference TRBV11-2 and TRBJ2-1, is EAGVAQSPRYKIIEKRQSVAFWCNPISGHATLYWYQQILGQGPKLLIQFQNNGVVDDSQLPKDRFSAERLKGVDSTLKIQPAKLEDSAVYLCASSLGTSGGGYNEQFFGPGTRLTVL.

V and J are TRBV18 and TRBJ2-6; TRBD1 is a possible D gene (5 bases). This CDR3 is built from 16 residues. Germline CDR1 is KGHSH and CDR2 is LQKENI. V lost 2 bases and J 3 bases, leaving 11 bases between the germline ends. CDR3 region: CASSPKGSYGANVLTF. CDR3 DNA: TGTGCCAGCTCACCAAAGGGGTCGTATGGGGCCAACGTCCTGACTTTC. Drawing the rest from reference TRBV18 and TRBJ2-6, the complete variable domain is NAGVMQNPRHLVRRRGQEARLRCSPMKGHSHVYWYRQLPEEGLKFMVYLQKENIIDESGMPKERFSAEFPKEGPSILRIQQVVRGDSAAYFCASSPKGSYGANVLTFGAGSRLTVL.

This chain joins TRBV20-1 and TRBJ1-2; D perhaps matches TRBD1 (5 bases). The CDR3 spans 12 residues. Germline V gives CDR1 DFQATT, CDR2 SNEGSKA (reference sequence). The germline V and J ends were trimmed by 3 bases and 8 bases, with 13 bases remaining between them. CDR3 coding DNA: TGCAGTGCTAGTCAGGGTAGGATCGGCTACACCTTC. Amino acid sequence: CSASQGRIGYTF.

A note on this clone: The sample contains more than one DNA sequence encoding this CDR3. The V gene is TRBV18, the J gene TRBJ1-1; 7 nucleotides line up with TRBD1. The CDR3 covers 13 residues. The germline CDR1 and CDR2 sequences are KGHSH and LQKENI. V lost 1 base and J lost 5; bases outside the gene matches: 1. This CDR3 is CASSPQGATEAFF. The CDR3 bases are TGTGCCAGCTCACCACAGGGGGCGACTGAAGCTTTCTTT.

The chain is built from TRBV5-1 and TRBJ2-5; the match to TRBD1 covers 7 bases. This CDR3 region has 15 residues. Trimming took 2 bases from V and 5 from J; bases not matched to a gene: 9. CDR1 and CDR2 from the germline V gene are SGHRS and YFSETQ. CDR3 residues: CASSFTGAARETQYF. The CDR3, as DNA: TGCGCCAGCAGCTTTACAGGGGCCGCGAGGGAGACCCAGTACTTC.

The chain links TRBV28 to TRBJ1-5; 12 bases agree with TRBD1. The junction had 6 bases not matched to a gene; V was cut back by 4 bases and J by 8 bases. This CDR3 has 15 residues. The V gene's germline CDR1 is MDHEN and CDR2 SYDVKM. The CDR3 bases are TGTGCCAGCAGTTCGGGACAGGGGGCGAGGAAGCCCCAGCATTTT. It yields the protein CASSSGQGARKPQHF.

DNA for the CDR3: TGTGCCAGCAGCTCGCGGGGGGGCGCAGATACGCAGTATTTT. Its protein is CASSSRGGADTQYF. The J gene is TRBJ2-3, the V gene TRBV7-9; TRBD2 aligns across 9 bases. With 4 bases clipped from V and 4 bases from J, the junction kept 3 bases outside the gene matches. Germline lookup yields CDR1 SEHNR and CDR2 FQNEAQ (reference sequence). This CDR3 contains 14 residues.

Note on this clone: This CDR3 is also generated by other DNA sequences in the sample. The V and J genes are TRBV7-2 and TRBJ1-5, with D uncertain. The germline V gene has CDR1 SGHTA and CDR2 FQGNSA. V dropped 0 bases and J dropped 7 bases, with 7 bases sitting between them. There are 13 residues in the CDR3. The CDR3 coding sequence is TGTGCCAGCAGCTTAGCCGGAGGGCAGCCCCAGCATTTT. Protein: CASSLAGGQPQHF. The full variable domain, its missing parts supplied by reference TRBV7-2 and TRBJ1-5, is GAGVSQSPSNKVTEKGKDVELRCDPISGHTALYWYRQSLGQGLEFLIYFQGNSAPDKSGLPSDRFSAERTGGSVSTLTIQRTQQEDSAVYLCASSLAGGQPQHFGDGTRLSIL.

The rearrangement uses TRBV6-4 and TRBJ1-6; TRBD1 agrees at 10 bases. The germline gives CDR1 MRHNA, CDR2 SNTAGT. The V and J ends lost 2 bases and 10 bases, in that order; junction bases with no gene match: 5. The CDR3 contains 15 residues. The CDR3 DNA is TGTGCCAGCAGTGACATGGGACAGGGGACGTCACCCCTCCACTTT. It yields the protein CASSDMGQGTSPLHF.

V is TRBV7-2 and J is TRBJ2-3; D remains ambiguous. Germline V gene lookup returns CDR1 SGHTA and CDR2 FQGNSA. The CDR3 has 15 amino acids. Trimming removed 1 base at V and 0 bases at J, with 8 bases between. The CDR3 DNA reads TGTGCCAGCAGCTTAGACCGTCGGAGCACAGATACGCAGTATTTT. This encodes CASSLDRRSTDTQYF.

The chain joins TRBV18 to TRBJ1-2, with 8 bases fitting TRBD1. With 4 bases clipped from V and 5 bases from J, the junction kept 12 bases outside the gene matches. Germline assignment: CDR1 KGHSH and CDR2 LQKENI. The CDR3 has 16 amino acids. Written as DNA, the CDR3 is TGTGCCAGCTCACTGTCCCAGGGGGCGCTGGCTTATGGCTACACCTTC. It is translated as CASSLSQGALAYGYTF.

The rearrangement joins TRBV3-1 (or the pseudogene TRBV3-2) to TRBJ2-1; TRBD2 aligns across 11 bases. Germline V gene data show CDR1 as LGHDT and CDR2 as YNNKEL (reference sequence). CDR3 size: 16 residues. The V gene end was trimmed by 6 bases and the J gene end by 4 bases; junction bases not matched to a gene: 8. The CDR3 region has the DNA TGTGCCAGCAGGGGACCCGGGACTAGCGGATACAATGAGCAGTTCTTC. This translates into CASRGPGTSGYNEQFF.

The chain recombines TRBV2 with TRBJ1-1, with 7 bases aligning to TRBD1. The CDR3 covers 16 residues. Germline assignment: CDR1 SNHLY and CDR2 FYNNEI. Losses at the gene ends were 3 bases for V and 0 bases for J; bases not matched to a gene: 7. The CDR3 coding sequence is TGTGCCAGCAGTGATTCGACCGGGACAGTGAACACTGAAGCTTTCTTT. The encoded protein is CASSDSTGTVNTEAFF.

This chain joins TRBV28 and TRBJ2-5, with D unclear. The V end was cut by 6 bases, the J end by 5 bases, with 16 bases between. Germline CDR1 is MDHEN and CDR2 is SYDVKM. The CDR3 is 14 amino acids. The CDR3, as DNA: TGTGCCAGCAGGGCGGTGGTTTTGTTGGAGACCCAGTACTTC. Encoded protein: CASRAVVLLETQYF.

The chain is built from TRBV11-3 and TRBJ2-1; TRBD2 aligns across 7 bases. The CDR3 contains 15 residues. Germline V gene data show CDR1 as SGHNT and CDR2 as YENEEA. Trimming cost V 3 bases and J 2 bases; bases outside gene matches: 4. The CDR3, as DNA: TGTGCCAGCAGCTTGTCGACTAGCCCCTACAATGAGCAGTTCTTC. Amino acids: CASSLSTSPYNEQFF.

V gene TRBV5-1 combines with J gene TRBJ2-3; 10 positions match TRBD2. Germline V gene sequence: CDR1 SGHRS, CDR2 YFSETQ. The CDR3 consists of 17 residues. The junction had 7 bases not matched to a gene; V was cut back by 1 base and J by 2 bases. The CDR3 coding sequence is TGCGCCAGCAGCTTGATACCTAGCGGGGGAGTCACAGATACGCAGTATTTT. Translated, it gives CASSLIPSGGVTDTQYF.

This chain uses TRBV5-1 with TRBJ2-2, with D perhaps matching TRBD1 (7 bases). Germline V gives CDR1 SGHRS, CDR2 YFSETQ. The CDR3 is made up of 15 amino acids. The ends were cut back, 0 bases at V and 5 bases at J, with 11 bases in the middle. The DNA for the CDR3 is TGCGCCAGCAGCTTGGTGGCAGGGGGGACCGGGGAGCTGTTTTTT. It is translated as CASSLVAGGTGELFF.

This clone showed up just a few times. V usage is TRBV2 and J usage is TRBJ1-5, with D unclear. Trimming left V 7 bases short and J 2 bases short, with 12 bases between. The CDR3 covers 14 residues. CDR1 is SNHLY and CDR2 is FYNNEI in the germline V gene. The DNA of the CDR3 is TGTGCCAGCAAGAGTGGTGAGGGCAATCAGCCCCAGCATTTT. It codes for CASKSGEGNQPQHF.

The rearrangement uses TRBV7-6 and TRBJ1-2; the match to TRBD1 covers 7 bases. Germline CDR1 and CDR2: SGHVS and FNYEAQ. This CDR3 is 15 amino acids long. The trim removed 4 bases at V and 2 bases at J, leaving 7 bases unmatched. The CDR3 here is CASSSAGGPNYGYTF. CDR3 nucleotides: TGTGCCAGCAGCTCGGCAGGGGGTCCGAACTATGGCTACACCTTC. The variable domain in full, with the rest retrieved from reference TRBV7-6 and TRBJ1-2, is GAGVSQSPRYKVTKRGQDVALRCDPISGHVSLYWYRQALGQGPEFLTYFNYEAQQDKSGLPNDRFSAERPEGSISTLTIQRTEQRDSAMYRCASSSAGGPNYGYTFGSGTRLTVV.

This clone was recorded only once. The rearrangement joins TRBV18 to TRBJ2-2; 8 nucleotides agree with TRBD2. The length of the CDR3 is 15 residues. J was trimmed by 4 bases and V by 6 bases; bases with no gene match: 7. Germline V gives CDR1 KGHSH, CDR2 LQKENI. DNA of the CDR3: TGTGCCAGCTCTCCCGGGACTAGGTCCACCGGGGAGCTGTTTTTT. It is translated as CASSPGTRSTGELFF.

The V gene is TRBV6-5, the J gene TRBJ1-2, with D tentatively TRBD1 (5 bases). Germline values: CDR1 MNHEY, CDR2 SVGAGI. This CDR3 is built from 13 residues. Between the trimmed V and J ends, which lost 6 bases and 4 bases, there was a span of 12 bases. CDR3 DNA sequence: TGTGCCAGCAGCGCGGGGGAGTTCTATGGCTACACCTTC. Amino acid sequence: CASSAGEFYGYTF.

The chain combines TRBV6-1 with TRBJ2-3; weak D call: TRBD2 (5 bases). The CDR3 loop spans 15 amino acids. Germline assignment: CDR1 MNHNS and CDR2 SASEGT. The V end was cut by 1 base, the J end by 4 bases, with 12 bases between. Written as DNA, the CDR3 is TGTGCCAGCAGTGAAGTAGGACTTGACGCAGATACGCAGTATTTT. Translation: CASSEVGLDADTQYF.

This chain uses TRBV29-1 with TRBJ2-5, with D possibly being TRBD2 (5 bases). Germline V gives CDR1 SQVTM, CDR2 ANQGSEA. This CDR3 is built from 11 residues. V was cut by 3 bases and J by 5 bases, with 7 bases left in between. The DNA of the CDR3 is TGCAGCGTTGAGCGAGGGGAGACCCAGTACTTC. Its translation: CSVERGETQYF.

This chain joins TRBV5-4 and TRBJ1-3, with D unclear. The V gene's germline CDR1 is SGHNT and CDR2 YYREEE (reference sequence). Trimming took off 5 bases at V and 0 bases at J, with 12 bases between the two ends. The CDR3 is made up of 15 amino acids. The CDR3 here is CASSLEANSGNTIYF. CDR3 DNA: TGTGCCAGCAGTCTTGAGGCAAACTCTGGAAACACCATATATTTT.

The CDR3 DNA reads as TGTGCCAGCGGAGGAGGTCTGGGTCTCATGGCTTTCTTT. Translating gives CASGGGLGLMAFF. The gene calls are TRBV28 and TRBJ1-1; no clear D gene. This CDR3 region has 13 residues. V was cut by 8 bases and J by 11 bases, with 21 bases left in between. Looked up from germline, CDR1 is MDHEN and CDR2 is SYDVKM.